Here is one T cell receptor beta chain with its context. The V gene's germline CDR1 is MNHEY and CDR2 SVGEGT. The CDR3 extends over 15 amino acids. Trimming removed 5 bases at V and 5 bases at J, with 15 bases between. The data were taken from a study of blood T cell repertoires in COVID-19. Across the study: Spain, Italy and the United States supplied samples that represented acute and convalescent COVID-19.

Study processing details: Using reference gene primer amplification, nucleated cell counts were estimated. TCRdb keeps only in-frame clones here, not all; method: immunoSEQ multiplex PCR. D and trimming come from the DNA, and the V and J calls and clone size come from that table. The sample lists 290,000 or so clones, 65% to 90% seen once, with 4.5% to 6% in the top ten. V gene TRBV6-2 or TRBV6-3 combines with J gene TRBJ2-2; a weak D match, TRBD2 (5 bases). The clonotype comes from a man aged 50 or older with active or convalescent COVID-19. The sequencing input was peripheral blood. CDR3 in DNA: TGTGCCAGCAGTAGCCCGCTAGCTCCGACCGGGGAGCTGTTTTTT. It encodes CASSSPLAPTGELFF.